This T cell receptor beta chain comes out of a study of T-cell reconstitution after alpha-beta-depleted transplantation in children. This clonotype was recorded a few times. Construction of the TCRbeta library involved unique molecular identifiers. TCRdb reanalysed the PCR reads using MiXCR and keeps one entry per CDR3 protein. Altogether 200,000 to 250,000 distinct CDR3 sequences are present, approximately 9.5% being singletons, with the ten largest covering about 6.2%. The starting material was PBMCs from the stem cell graft donor, obtained from the stem cell graft. The TCR comes from a human donor who donated a stem cell graft to a child with acute lymphoblastic leukemia.

This CDR3 reads CASRKGGATNEKLFF. The CDR3 DNA follows: TGTGCCAGCCGTAAGGGGGGAGCAACTAATGAAAAACTGTTTTTT. The rearrangement uses TRBV7-9 and TRBJ1-4; the D gene is possibly TRBD1 (6 bases). This CDR3 comprises 15 residues. V lost 8 bases, J lost 0 bases, and 13 bases lay in between. The germline gives CDR1 SEHNR, CDR2 FQNEAQ (reference sequence).